The clone carrying this T cell receptor (beta chain) turned up a few times. Its antigen is still unknown. Patients aged 18 to 65 with hyperthyroidism were newly diagnosed, with duration under 2 months. Extraction of PBMCs used around 9.6 ml of fresh peripheral blood. This sample is drawn from a study of T cells in Graves' hyperthyroidism and ophthalmopathy. Per the germline V gene, CDR1 is DFQATT and CDR2 is SNEGSKA (reference sequence). This CDR3 has 11 amino acids. V lost 6 bases to trimming and J lost 5 bases, with 10 bases between them. Regarding the study as a whole: The blood repertoire included most of the expanded thyroid clonotypes above 0.001.

The CDR3 regions of TCR beta were amplified from RNA transcripts. The HTBI primer set drove a first-round RT-PCR of the TCR CDR3. In TCRdb, the multiplex PCR reads were re-called with MiXCR into one record per CDR3 protein. The data contain about 770,000 distinct CDR3 sequences, under 20% of them seen just once; the ten biggest clones take up around 15%. V usage is TRBV20-1 and J usage is TRBJ1-2; D unresolved. This receptor was taken from a woman aged 50 to 65 with Graves' hyperthyroidism that later progressed to Graves' ophthalmopathy. Sequenced input: blood. The CDR3 reads CSAPVRYGYTF. The CDR3 coding sequence is TGCAGTGCGCCCGTACGGTATGGCTACACCTTC.